This T cell receptor beta chain derives from a study of T cell responses to AZD1222 COVID-19 vaccine. With 8 bases removed from V and 5 bases from J, the gap between germline ends came to 9 bases. CDR3 length: 11 residues. Germline CDR1 MNHEY, CDR2 SMNVEV (reference sequence). General study findings and limits: Sampled repertoires all dated from after the peak T cell response.

The table came from immunoSEQ multiplex PCR; TCRdb's copy has only in-frame clones and leaves some out. The profile shows about 130,000 clones, about 92% of them singletons. For this clone: Its antigen is not identified.

The sample in question was peripheral blood, obtained on day 0 of MenACWY control vaccination. The chain is built from TRBV27 and TRBJ1-1, with D unresolved. The clonotype was recovered from an adult in good health. The CDR3 is CASRLGTEAFF. For the CDR3, the DNA is TGTGCCAGCCGACTGGGGACTGAAGCTTTCTTT.